This record looks at one T cell receptor beta chain sequence and its context. Antigen unknown. A sort by CD45RO/CCR7/CD25/CD127/CD95/CD27 yielded CD4+ naive, central memory, regulatory and stem cell-like memory cells. Once sorted, every population was more than 98% pure. J was trimmed by 7 bases and V by 1 base; bases with no gene match: 3. The CDR3 covers 14 residues. Germline CDR1 reads SGHTA; CDR2 reads FQGNSA. The data originate from a study of beta chain features in type 1 diabetes. Sequenced material consisted of expressed TCRB transcripts (all of the isolated RNA was reverse transcribed). TCRdb keeps only in-frame clones here, not all; method: immunoSEQ multiplex PCR. The top ten clones hold under 0.55% of a sample with about 160,000 clones, approximately 8% of them seen once. General study results and limits: A moderate, significant TCRB CDR3 shortening appeared in type 1 diabetes across four CD4+ subsets. The study found fewer insertions and more deletions at VDJ junctions in type 1 diabetes patients.

The sequence came from a man aged 18 to 30 with type 1 diabetes. The chain combines TRBV7-2 with TRBJ2-1, with 8 positions matching TRBD1. The sequenced sample consisted of central memory CD4+ T cells from blood. The CDR3 here is CASSLDRGRNEQFF. The CDR3 DNA is TGTGCCAGCAGCTTAGACAGGGGGAGGAATGAGCAGTTCTTC.